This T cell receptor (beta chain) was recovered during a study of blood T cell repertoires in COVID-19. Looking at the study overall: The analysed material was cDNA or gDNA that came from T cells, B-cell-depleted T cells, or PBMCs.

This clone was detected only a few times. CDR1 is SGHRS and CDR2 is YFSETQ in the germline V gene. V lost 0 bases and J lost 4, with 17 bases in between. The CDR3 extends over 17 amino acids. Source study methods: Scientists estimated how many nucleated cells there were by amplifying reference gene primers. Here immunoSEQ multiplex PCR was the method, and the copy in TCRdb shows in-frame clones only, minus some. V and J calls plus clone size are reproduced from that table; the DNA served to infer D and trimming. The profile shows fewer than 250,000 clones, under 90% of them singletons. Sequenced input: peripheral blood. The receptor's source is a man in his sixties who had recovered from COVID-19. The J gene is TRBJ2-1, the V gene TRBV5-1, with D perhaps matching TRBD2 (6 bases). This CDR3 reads CASSLGDWAGYYNEQFF. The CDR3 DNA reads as TGCGCCAGCAGCTTGGGGGACTGGGCGGGCTATTACAATGAGCAGTTCTTC. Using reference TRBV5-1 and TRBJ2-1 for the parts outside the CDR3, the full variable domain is KAGVTQTPRYLIKTRGQQVTLSCSPISGHRSVSWYQQTPGQGLQFLFEYFSETQRNKGNFPGRFSGRQFSNSRSEMNVSTLELGDSALYLCASSLGDWAGYYNEQFFGPGTRLTVL.